Described below is a single T cell receptor beta chain sequence and its context. Its antigen is as yet unknown. These data belong to a study of blood T cells in healthy people across ages. Study results and caveats: Whereas aged donors had fewer naive CD4+ cells, long-lived donors had more of them and higher diversity.

The CDR3 is 13 residues long. Germline V lookup: CDR1 SEHNR, CDR2 FQNEAQ (reference sequence). V lost 5 bases and J 3 bases, leaving 10 bases between the germline ends. Alongside a J-beta primer mix, a sample-barcoded 5' primer served in a second PCR lasting roughly 6 to 11 cycles. Each sample provided no less than 2.5 million CDR3-containing paired-end reads. Each CDR3 protein gets one entry after TCRdb re-called the 5' RACE reads with MiXCR. The table has around 1,900,000 distinct CDR3 sequences, 35% to 50% seen once. Sequencing input: blood. The TCR comes from a human donor in good health. The V gene is TRBV7-9, the J gene TRBJ1-1; weak D call: TRBD1 (5 bases). CDR3 sequence (DNA): TGTGCCAGCAGCACACAGGTGTACACTGAAGCTTTCTTT. Translated, it gives CASSTQVYTEAFF.